This TCR beta chain comes out of a study of glioma-infiltrating T cells. This clonotype was counted only a few times. Antigen unknown. Germline CDR1 and CDR2: SNHLY and FYNNEI. V was cut by 7 bases and J by 3 bases, with 15 bases left in between. This CDR3 is 14 amino acids long. Study-level findings and limits: Above-expected tissue-blood divergence occurred in all gliomas, most in low-grade ones. CDR3 overlap between tissue and blood was very small.

TCR alpha and beta CDR3 regions were amplified from RNA using iRepertoire nested multiplex PCR. TCRdb re-called the multiplex PCR reads with MiXCR, one entry per CDR3 protein. The repertoire consists of 150,000 or so distinct CDR3 sequences, with about two fifths occurring once and the leading ten covering 20%. This rearrangement joins TRBV2 to TRBJ1-1; D call uncertain. Sample: glioma tissue, nonneoplastic brain tissue, or PBMCs (not recorded which). This receptor was obtained from a human donor with low-grade glioma or glioblastoma, undergoing nonglioma brain surgery, or in good health (not recorded which). CDR3 region: CASNGYLADTEAFF. The CDR3 bases are TGTGCCAGCAACGGGTACCTAGCGGACACTGAAGCTTTCTTT.